There are many counts of the clone carrying this T cell receptor beta chain. Antigen: not known. The V end lost 5 bases, the J end lost 3 bases, and 3 bases lay between the germline ends. The CDR3 has 11 residues. For the library, individual cDNA molecules each received unique molecular identifiers. Methods used by the authors: Ranging from roughly 23,224 to 690,600, TCR counts per sample had a median value of approximately 95,000. TCRdb reprocessed the RACE reads via MiXCR and lists one record per CDR3 protein. For this entry, the V and J calls and clone size follow TCRdb and not the study's own pipeline. The sample records 85,000 to 95,000 distinct CDR3 sequences, about 8.7% being singletons. Documented time point: healthy volunteer bleed at 2 weeks. Total RNA was extracted from unfractionated whole blood. The source of the sample is a study of human T cells and chemical hapten exposure. On the study more broadly: TCR yields per sample varied, mainly owing to small pooled library volume differences.

Overall study results and limits: Sensitization with DPC brought no change to TCRs above 1 in 1000 in frequency.

Sequencing was carried out using whole blood. The sequence came from a female donor in good health. Some clones in this sample may be carry-over from other donors' samples. The rearrangement uses TRBV12-3 or TRBV12-4 and TRBJ2-3; the D is unclear. CDR3 DNA sequence: TGTGCCAGCAGTAATACAGATACGCAGTATTTT. This gives the protein CASSNTDTQYF.